The rows below give T cell receptor beta chains drawn from one sample of a study of T cell responses to AZD1222 COVID-19 vaccine. Sequencing used immunoSEQ multiplex PCR; TCRdb keeps in-frame clones, though not all of them. The table includes some 96,000 clones, about 89% detected once. Sequenced material: peripheral blood, taken on day 0 of MenACWY control vaccination. The receptors here all came from an adult in good health. The conserved cysteine and the conserved F or W are not part of the CDR3 here. The order of the fields is J gene, V gene, CDR3 protein.

>TRBJ2-7|TRBV24-1
ATSDPAGGQYEQY
>TRBJ2-7|TRBV10-3
AISESIGDGEQY
>TRBJ1-4|TRBV2
ASRPRTGDEKLF
>TRBJ2-7|TRBV19
ASSIGQRDEQY
>TRBJ1-5|TRBV12-3/TRBV12-4
ASSTLGQPQH
>TRBJ2-7|TRBV6-5
ASRQGDRGGEQY
>TRBJ1-2|TRBV7-6
ASSLAPTYGYT
>TRBJ2-7|TRBV2
ASTLQGASNEQY
>TRBJ1-5|TRBV7-2
ASSSGQNSNQPQH
>TRBJ2-1|TRBV6-4
ASSAGPASYNEQF
>TRBJ2-7|TRBV29-1
SGGNTYEQY
>TRBJ2-1|TRBV27
ASRTTGTGHYNEQF
>TRBJ1-2|TRBV30
AWMRQEIYGYT
>TRBJ2-7|TRBV3-1/TRBV3-2
ASSDSGSHEQY
>TRBJ2-5|TRBV7-2
ASSFPRKETQY
>TRBJ2-7|TRBV11-2
ASSVLFEQY
>TRBJ2-1|TRBV11-3
ASSLTGVYNEQF
>TRBJ2-7|TRBV11-2
ASSLSFGLT
>TRBJ2-1|TRBV3-1/TRBV3-2
ASSVPGQGSSNEQF
>TRBJ2-1|TRBV25-1
ASSVYNEQF
>TRBJ2-1|TRBV11-2
ASGLYVLEQF
>TRBJ2-3|TRBV7-2
ASSPHGQSTDTQY
>TRBJ1-1|TRBV11-2
ASSLDIFRTGNTEAF
>TRBJ1-1|TRBV18
ASSPRGDVLTEAF
>TRBJ1-5|TRBV28
ASRDRDRGSNQPQH
>TRBJ1-1|TRBV25-1
ASSEGRWDTEAF
>TRBJ1-5|TRBV5-5
ASSLFPGSNQPQH
>TRBJ2-2|TRBV7-2
ASTETWSGELF
>TRBJ1-5|TRBV5-1
ASSLGQGSHQPQH
>TRBJ2-1|TRBV7-2
ASSSQTGTGNEQF
>TRBJ1-3|TRBV19
ASSQGTGNTIY
>TRBJ1-5|TRBV3-1/TRBV3-2
ASSQGRVSNQPQH
>TRBJ1-4|TRBV7-2
ASSWTGGLGTNEKLF
>TRBJ2-7|TRBV5-1
ASSLEQAPYEQY
>TRBJ2-7|TRBV24-1
ATSGPGAAYEQY
>TRBJ2-7|TRBV7-2
ASSASPGTGQY
>TRBJ2-1|TRBV7-2
ASSLAGTSLGDEQF
>TRBJ1-5|TRBV10-3
AISMGQDDQPQH
>TRBJ2-7|TRBV9
ASSAHDRGEWNEQY
>TRBJ2-1|TRBV4-3
ASSQELPGSGNNEQF
>TRBJ2-7|TRBV6-5
ASSYSGTYEQY
>TRBJ2-7|TRBV28
ASISTSPYEQY
>TRBJ2-2|TRBV5-6
ASSGHNTGELF
>TRBJ2-2|TRBV3-1/TRBV3-2
ASSQEYSTGELF
>TRBJ1-1|TRBV10-1
ASRKELNTEAF